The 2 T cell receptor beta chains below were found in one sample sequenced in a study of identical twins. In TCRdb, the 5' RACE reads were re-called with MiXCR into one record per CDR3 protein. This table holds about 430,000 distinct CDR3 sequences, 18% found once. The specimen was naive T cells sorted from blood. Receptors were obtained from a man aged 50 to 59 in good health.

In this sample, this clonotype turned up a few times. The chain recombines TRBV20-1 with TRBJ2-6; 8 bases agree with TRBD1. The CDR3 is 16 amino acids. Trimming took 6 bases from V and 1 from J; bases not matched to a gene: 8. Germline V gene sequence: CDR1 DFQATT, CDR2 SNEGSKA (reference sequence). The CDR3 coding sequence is TGCAGTGCGGGCCGGGACAGGTATTCTGGGGCCAACGTCCTGACTTTC. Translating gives CSAGRDRYSGANVLTF.

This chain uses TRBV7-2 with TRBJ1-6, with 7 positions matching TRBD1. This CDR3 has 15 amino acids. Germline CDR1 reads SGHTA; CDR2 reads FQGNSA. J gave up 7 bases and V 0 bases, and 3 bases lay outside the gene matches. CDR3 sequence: CASSLARGQNSPLHF. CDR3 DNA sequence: TGTGCCAGCAGCTTAGCGAGGGGGCAAAATTCACCCCTCCACTTT.